This TCR beta chain stems from a study of blood T cell repertoires in COVID-19. At the level of the study: Spain, Italy and the United States supplied samples that represented acute and convalescent COVID-19. PBMCs, B-cell-depleted T cells, or T cells were the source of the cDNA or gDNA that made up the material.

In its sample, this clone was seen a few times. Authors' analysis steps: Nucleated cell number was recorded as an estimate derived from reference gene primer amplification. Libraries were prepared by immunoSEQ multiplex PCR; TCRdb keeps only in-frame clonotypes and omits some of them. Clone size and V and J calls were adopted from that table, with D and trimming inferred from the DNA. The data show around 230,000 clones, over 80% seen once. The receptor comes from a man aged 40-50 years with acute or convalescent COVID-19. What was sequenced was peripheral blood.

DNA for the CDR3: TGTGCCAGCAGCATAAGCGGGGGTCTCTACAATGAGCAGTTCTTC. This encodes CASSISGGLYNEQFF. The chain is built from TRBV5-6 and TRBJ2-1; 8 nucleotides match TRBD2. V trimming: 4 bases; J trimming: 3 bases; junction bases outside the gene matches: 6. The CDR3 spans 15 residues. Germline V lookup: CDR1 SGHDT, CDR2 YYEEEE.